What follows are 12 T cell receptor beta chains derived from one specimen sequenced in a study of PD-L1 blockade in urothelial cancer. Regarding time point: pretreatment peripheral blood. Method: immunoSEQ multiplex PCR; TCRdb's copy keeps in-frame clones and lacks some. The table lists some 120,000 clones, approximately 84% of them singletons, with about 2.9% in the top ten. Sequences were derived from PBMCs, sampled around atezolizumab (anti-PD-L1) treatment. These receptors all stem from a man aged 45-65 years with urothelial cancer.

The chain uses TRBV15 and TRBJ2-3; no reliable D call. This CDR3 is built from 15 residues. The germline V gene encodes CDR1 LNHNV and CDR2 YYDKDF (reference sequence). V gave up 5 bases and J gave up 7 bases, with 19 bases separating them. This CDR3 reads CATSRILREPYTQYF. In DNA, the CDR3 is TGTGCCACCAGCCGTATTTTACGAGAACCCTATACGCAGTATTTT.

V and J are TRBV5-4 and TRBJ2-1; 8 bases are a match to TRBD1. The germline CDR1 and CDR2 sequences are SGHNT and YYREEE (reference sequence). Losses at the gene ends were 2 bases for V and 7 bases for J; bases not matched to a gene: 2. The CDR3 is made up of 13 amino acids. CDR3 coding DNA: TGTGCCAGCAGCTTAACAGGGGGAAATGAGCAGTTCTTC. Amino acids: CASSLTGGNEQFF.

The J gene is TRBJ2-7, the V gene TRBV7-6; TRBD1 agrees at 7 bases. V shed 8 bases, J shed 0 bases, and the junction held 1 base outside the gene matches. This CDR3 comprises 12 residues. The germline V gene encodes CDR1 SGHVS and CDR2 FNYEAQ. This chain's CDR3 is CASGTDSYEQYF. For the CDR3, the DNA is TGTGCCAGCGGGACAGACTCCTACGAGCAGTACTTC.

The chain carries TRBV7-9 and TRBJ1-1, with D possibly being TRBD1 (6 bases). The germline V gene has CDR1 SEHNR and CDR2 FQNEAQ (reference sequence). The CDR3 contains 14 residues. The V gene lost 5 bases and the J gene lost 1 base, with 11 bases spanning the gap. CDR3 residues: CASSLGQSNTEAFF. The CDR3 DNA sequence: TGTGCCAGCAGCCTAGGACAGTCGAACACTGAAGCTTTCTTT.

The gene calls are TRBV9 and TRBJ2-1; 9 bases are shared with TRBD1. The germline gives CDR1 SGDLS, CDR2 YYNGEE. CDR3 length: 15 amino acids. V lost 3 bases, J lost 5 bases, and 6 bases stayed unmatched. This chain's CDR3 is CASSARDRDHNEQFF. Written as DNA, the CDR3 is TGTGCCAGCAGCGCACGGGACAGGGACCACAATGAGCAGTTCTTC.

This clone was seen once. The chain has TRBV5-1 and TRBJ1-6; 8 bases fit TRBD1. The CDR3 totals 16 residues. CDR1 SGHRS and CDR2 YFSETQ come from the germline V gene. V lost 4 bases to trimming and J lost 8 bases; unmatched junction nucleotides: 11. The CDR3 DNA follows: TGCGCCAGCAGCCCAAGAGCCGGGACAGGAGATTCACCCCTCCACTTT. As protein: CASSPRAGTGDSPLHF. Supplemented by reference TRBV5-1 and TRBJ1-6, the full variable domain reads KAGVTQTPRYLIKTRGQQVTLSCSPISGHRSVSWYQQTPGQGLQFLFEYFSETQRNKGNFPGRFSGRQFSNSRSEMNVSTLELGDSALYLCASSPRAGTGDSPLHFGNGTRLTVT.

This clone has only one observation. This chain joins TRBV7-9 and TRBJ2-7; D uncertain. The CDR3 is 12 amino acids. V dropped 5 bases and J dropped 3 bases, with 8 bases sitting between them. The germline V gene has CDR1 SEHNR and CDR2 FQNEAQ (reference sequence). CDR3 loop: CASSIESYEQYF. The DNA of the CDR3 is TGTGCCAGCAGCATCGAGAGCTACGAGCAGTACTTC. Variable domain in full (rest from reference TRBV7-9 and TRBJ2-7): DTGVSQNPRHKITKRGQNVTFRCDPISEHNRLYWYRQTLGQGPEFLTYFQNEAQLEKSRLLSDRFSAERPKGSFSTLEIQRTEQGDSAMYLCASSIESYEQYFGPGTRLTVT.

This chain connects TRBV30 to TRBJ2-1, with 8 nucleotides matching TRBD2. CDR1 is GTSNPN and CDR2 is SVGIG in the germline V gene (reference sequence). J lost 6 bases, V lost 0 bases, and 7 bases had no gene match. CDR3 length: 15 amino acids. CDR3 sequence reads: CAWSVGTRRFNEQFF. The CDR3 DNA reads TGTGCCTGGAGTGTAGGGACTAGAAGATTCAATGAGCAGTTCTTC.

Concerning this clone itself: A junction end diverges from the germline sequence, so it may reflect a read error. V is TRBV18 and J is TRBJ1-6; no clear D gene. The CDR3 consists of 14 residues. Germline CDR1 reads KGHSH; CDR2 reads LQKENI. CDR3 amino acids: CASSPPGYNSPLHF. The DNA for the CDR3 is TGTGCCAGCTCCCCACCCGGTTATAATTCACCCCTCCACTTT.

This clone was seen only a few times. The DNA of the CDR3 is TGTGCCAGCAGCTCCACTGACAGGGGGCTATACAATCAGCCCCAGCATTTT. Protein: CASSSTDRGLYNQPQHF. The gene calls are TRBV5-6 and TRBJ1-5; 10 bases line up with TRBD1. V was clipped by 3 bases and J by 3 bases; unmatched bases: 9. This CDR3 has 17 amino acids. Germline V gene sequence: CDR1 SGHDT, CDR2 YYEEEE. The whole variable domain, remainder taken from reference TRBV5-6 and TRBJ1-5, is DAGVTQSPTHLIKTRGQQVTLRCSPKSGHDTVSWYQQALGQGPQFIFQYYEEEERQRGNFPDRFSGHQFPNYSSELNVNALLLGDSALYLCASSSTDRGLYNQPQHFGDGTRLSIL.

This clone was recorded a few times. The chain carries TRBV7-2 and TRBJ1-5; D perhaps matches TRBD1 (6 bases). CDR1 is SGHTA and CDR2 is FQGNSA in the germline V gene. V was cut by 7 bases and J by 5 bases, with 12 bases left in between. This CDR3 has 13 residues. The DNA for the CDR3 is TGTGCCAGCACCATGGACAGCCATCAGCCCCAGCATTTT. Protein: CASTMDSHQPQHF.

The rearrangement joins TRBV9 to TRBJ1-3; D is ambiguous. Germline CDR1 SGDLS, CDR2 YYNGEE. The CDR3 runs 15 residues. V lost 3 bases to trimming and J lost 0 bases, with 10 bases between them. This CDR3 is CASSAPGISGNTIYF. In nucleotides, the CDR3 is TGTGCCAGCAGCGCCCCCGGGATCTCTGGAAACACCATATATTTT.